What follows are 28 T cell receptor beta chains derived from one specimen sequenced in a study of cytotoxic CD8 clonotypes in ibrutinib-treated CLL. Method: immunoSEQ multiplex PCR; TCRdb's copy keeps in-frame clones and lacks some. The table has about 200,000 clones, just under 80% seen once. The starting material was PBMCs, obtained after 12 months of ibrutinib treatment. Receptors originate from a human donor with chronic lymphocytic leukemia.

The gene calls are TRBV7-2 and TRBJ2-4; D is unclear. The CDR3 is 15 residues long. The ends were cut back, 3 bases at V and 0 bases at J, with 9 bases in the middle. Germline CDR1 and CDR2: SGHTA and FQGNSA. The CDR3 sequence is CASSFKQLAKNIQYF. CDR3 in DNA: TGTGCCAGCAGCTTCAAACAGTTAGCCAAAAACATTCAGTACTTC.

The chain employs TRBV5-1 and TRBJ2-7; D assignment may be TRBD1 or TRBD2 (5 bases each). This CDR3 is built from 14 residues. Trimming stripped 7 bases from V and 0 bases from J, with 14 bases between. Per germline, CDR1 SGHRS and CDR2 YFSETQ. CDR3 sequence: CASGPRDVSYEQYF. CDR3 sequence (DNA): TGCGCCAGCGGACCCCGGGACGTCTCCTACGAGCAGTACTTC.

This clone appeared a few times. The chain carries TRBV27 and TRBJ2-7, with a tentative D call TRBD2 (5 bases). Germline loops: CDR1 MNHEY, CDR2 SMNVEV (reference sequence). The length of the CDR3 is 12 residues. The V end was cut by 8 bases, the J end by 6 bases, with 14 bases between. CDR3 DNA: TGTGCCAGCGGAGGCCGGAATCTCGAGCAGTACTTC. Residues: CASGGRNLEQYF.

The V and J genes are TRBV5-1 and TRBJ2-7; 9 nucleotides match TRBD2. This CDR3 has 15 amino acids. V was clipped by 2 bases and J by 0 bases; unmatched bases: 3. Germline CDR1 reads SGHRS; CDR2 reads YFSETQ. The CDR3 protein is CASSFIAGVSYEQYF. DNA of the CDR3: TGCGCCAGCAGCTTTATAGCGGGGGTCTCCTACGAGCAGTACTTC.

The CDR3 loop reads CASSPPRLAAYNEQFF. The DNA of the CDR3 is TGTGCCAGCAGCCCCCCCAGGCTTGCCGCCTACAATGAGCAGTTCTTC. The V gene is TRBV5-5, the J gene TRBJ2-1; unclear D gene. V gave up 4 bases and J gave up 2 bases, with 16 bases separating them. The germline gives CDR1 SGHKS, CDR2 YYEKEE (reference sequence). The CDR3 contains 16 residues.

Ten or more counts support this clone. V gene TRBV4-2 combines with J gene TRBJ1-5; TRBD1 is a possible D gene (5 bases). Germline V lookup: CDR1 LGHNA, CDR2 YNFKEQ. CDR3 length: 16 residues. V was trimmed by 0 bases and J by 3 bases, leaving 12 bases between them. CDR3 bases: TGTGCCAGCAGCCAAGATAGCGGACACTTCAATCAGCCCCAGCATTTT. It encodes CASSQDSGHFNQPQHF.

The chain uses TRBV28 and TRBJ1-2; a weak D match, TRBD1 (6 bases). Between the trimmed V and J ends, which lost 3 bases and 0 bases, there was a span of 17 bases. Looked up from germline, CDR1 is MDHEN and CDR2 is SYDVKM. This CDR3 has 17 amino acids. CDR3 bases: TGTGCCAGCAGTTTTAATCTAGGACAGTTAGCTAACTATGGCTACACCTTC. Translation gives CASSFNLGQLANYGYTF.

The V and J genes are TRBV6-5 and TRBJ2-7; 10 bases align to TRBD2. Germline V CDR1 and CDR2: MNHEY, SVGAGI. Trimming at V came to 8 bases and at J to 4 bases, leaving 5 bases not matched to a gene. The CDR3 contains 13 residues. The CDR3 sequence: CASGRTSGYEQYF. The CDR3 nucleotides are TGTGCCAGCGGTCGGACTAGCGGTTACGAGCAGTACTTC.

This chain joins TRBV27 and TRBJ2-1; D not certain. The germline V gene encodes CDR1 MNHEY and CDR2 SMNVEV (reference sequence). The V gene lost 2 bases and the J gene lost 2 bases, with 7 bases spanning the gap. CDR3 length equals 14 residues. DNA of the CDR3: TGTGCCAGCAGTTTAGCGGCGACCTACAATGAGCAGTTCTTC. This sequence encodes CASSLAATYNEQFF.

J is TRBJ1-2 and V is TRBV10-3; D unresolved. Germline CDR1 reads ENHRY; CDR2 reads SYGVKD. The CDR3 consists of 14 residues. The V end was cut by 7 bases, the J end by 4 bases, with 16 bases between. Here the CDR3 reads CAINTEILGYGYTF. Written as DNA, the CDR3 is TGTGCCATCAACACGGAAATACTGGGCTATGGCTACACCTTC.

This chain connects TRBV27 to TRBJ1-2; no reliable D call. V lost 8 bases and J lost 6, with 13 bases in between. Germline lookup yields CDR1 MNHEY and CDR2 SMNVEV (reference sequence). This CDR3 region has 12 residues. The CDR3 DNA reads as TGTGCCAGCGGAGGGCGGCCCGATGGCTACACCTTC. The encoded protein is CASGGRPDGYTF.

V and J are TRBV19 and TRBJ2-1, with 8 bases fitting TRBD1. CDR3 size: 15 residues. V gave up 1 base and J gave up 6 bases; unmatched junction bases: 5. Germline CDR1 and CDR2: LNHDA and SQIVND (reference sequence). The chain's CDR3 is CASSIGRGPGNEQFF. The CDR3 DNA reads as TGTGCCAGTAGTATAGGCAGGGGGCCAGGCAATGAGCAGTTCTTC. The full variable domain, in which reference TRBV19 and TRBJ2-1 provide the parts outside the CDR3, is DGGITQSPKYLFRKEGQNVTLSCEQNLNHDAMYWYRQDPGQGLRLIYYSQIVNDFQKGDIAEGYSVSREKKESFPLTVTSAQKNPTAFYLCASSIGRGPGNEQFFGPGTRLTVL.

This clone was observed a few times. The chain links TRBV6-1 to TRBJ2-5; D is undetermined. The CDR3 sequence is 15 residues long. In germline, CDR1 is MNHNS, CDR2 SASEGT. V lost 5 bases to trimming and J lost 4 bases, with 17 bases between them. In DNA form, the CDR3 reads TGTGCCAGCAGTACCCTAGGAACCGGACGAGAGACCCAGTACTTC. Encoded protein: CASSTLGTGRETQYF.

This rearrangement joins TRBV29-1 to TRBJ2-7; D remains ambiguous. Germline CDR1 reads SQVTM; CDR2 reads ANQGSEA. The CDR3 loop spans 14 amino acids. The CDR3 DNA reads as TGCAGAGCAATTCGGGCCACCCCAACCTACGAGCAGTACTTC. Amino acids: CRAIRATPTYEQYF.

The V gene is TRBV5-1, the J gene TRBJ2-1; TRBD1 is a possible D gene (6 bases). Germline V gene lookup returns CDR1 SGHRS and CDR2 YFSETQ. Trimming pared 5 bases from V and 9 bases from J, leaving 9 bases between. The CDR3 length is 11 residues. CDR3 sequence: CASRQGGEQFF. In nucleotides, the CDR3 is TGCGCCAGCAGGCAAGGGGGTGAGCAGTTCTTC.

The rearrangement joins TRBV7-2 to TRBJ1-2; 9 bases match TRBD1. The junction had 5 bases not matched to a gene; V was cut back by 5 bases and J by 10 bases. This CDR3 is built from 12 residues. Looked up from germline, CDR1 is SGHTA and CDR2 is FQGNSA. CDR3 nucleotide sequence: TGTGCCAGCAGCGCCCGACAGGGGGACTACACCTTC. Translating gives CASSARQGDYTF.

This clone was seen only a few times. This rearrangement joins TRBV19 to TRBJ2-3; D remains unclear. Trimming shortened V by 3 bases and J by 2 bases, and 9 bases separated the two germline ends. This CDR3 comprises 14 residues. Germline lookup yields CDR1 LNHDA and CDR2 SQIVND (reference sequence). In DNA, the CDR3 is TGTGCCAGTAGTATTGGGCCCGTCACAGATACGCAGTATTTT. It yields the protein CASSIGPVTDTQYF.

Here the CDR3 reads CASIDRRVNTEAFF. The CDR3 DNA follows: TGTGCCAGCATTGACCGCAGGGTGAACACTGAAGCTTTCTTT. The V call is TRBV7-9, the J call TRBJ1-1, with D tentatively TRBD1 (5 bases). With 7 bases removed from V and 0 bases from J, the gap between germline ends came to 12 bases. Germline CDR1 reads SEHNR; CDR2 reads FQNEAQ (reference sequence). The CDR3 sequence is 14 residues long.

V and J are TRBV5-1 and TRBJ2-2; D is unresolved. Per the germline V gene, CDR1 is SGHRS and CDR2 is YFSETQ. There are 16 residues in the CDR3. V lost 2 bases and J lost 2, with 13 bases in between. The chain's CDR3 is CASSFVSSTNTGELFF. CDR3 in DNA: TGCGCCAGCAGCTTTGTGAGTTCAACAAACACCGGGGAGCTGTTTTTT.

This clone occurred a few times. This rearrangement joins TRBV9 to TRBJ1-3; no firm D call. Trimming took 0 bases from V and 8 from J, leaving 15 bases between them. CDR1 is SGDLS and CDR2 is YYNGEE in the germline V gene. There are 15 residues in the CDR3. For the CDR3, the DNA is TGTGCCAGCAGCGTAGGGGATGGGAAAATCGACACCATATATTTT. This gives the protein CASSVGDGKIDTIYF.

The J gene is TRBJ1-5, the V gene TRBV2; 8 nucleotides line up with TRBD1. V lost 3 bases, J lost 7 bases, and 5 bases stayed unmatched. Germline V gives CDR1 SNHLY, CDR2 FYNNEI. The CDR3 is 14 residues long. The CDR3 region is CASSDDRGWQPQHF. The CDR3 DNA reads as TGTGCCAGCAGTGACGACAGGGGATGGCAGCCCCAGCATTTT.

As to this clone: This sample includes further DNA sequences coding for the same CDR3. This rearrangement joins TRBV5-1 to TRBJ2-1; TRBD2 aligns across 11 bases. J lost 3 bases, V lost 0 bases, and 2 bases had no gene match. Germline CDR1 SGHRS, CDR2 YFSETQ. This CDR3 comprises 16 residues. CDR3 DNA sequence: TGCGCCAGCAGCTTGGGACTAGCGGGAAGCTACAATGAGCAGTTCTTC. Protein sequence: CASSLGLAGSYNEQFF.

The chain carries TRBV19 and TRBJ2-5; D may be TRBD1 (5 bases). This CDR3 is built from 11 residues. The germline CDR1 and CDR2 sequences are LNHDA and SQIVND (reference sequence). Deletions cut 8 bases from V and 10 bases from J, with 14 bases between. In DNA, the CDR3 is TGTGCCAGTTCCCAGGGTCCAAACCAGTACTTC. Encoded protein: CASSQGPNQYF. Supplemented by reference TRBV19 and TRBJ2-5, the full variable domain reads DGGITQSPKYLFRKEGQNVTLSCEQNLNHDAMYWYRQDPGQGLRLIYYSQIVNDFQKGDIAEGYSVSREKKESFPLTVTSAQKNPTAFYLCASSQGPNQYFGPGTRLLVL.

The J gene is TRBJ1-2, the V gene TRBV19, with 9 positions matching TRBD1. CDR1 LNHDA and CDR2 SQIVND come from the germline V gene (reference sequence). V lost 5 bases, J lost 7 bases, and 11 bases stayed unmatched. This CDR3 comprises 15 residues. The chain's CDR3 is CASSPTTGGLGGYTF. The CDR3 coding sequence is TGTGCCAGTAGTCCGACGACAGGGGGGTTGGGTGGCTACACCTTC.

J is TRBJ1-1 and V is TRBV6-1, with D perhaps TRBD1 (5 bases). The V gene lost 4 bases and the J gene lost 0 bases, with 9 bases spanning the gap. This CDR3 has 14 residues. Germline CDR1 and CDR2: MNHNS and SASEGT. Here the CDR3 DNA reads TGTGCCAGCAGTGCGGGACTCCTGAACACTGAAGCTTTCTTT. As protein: CASSAGLLNTEAFF.

The sample holds one count of this clone. The chain is built from TRBV6-1 and TRBJ1-5, with D unclear. V was pared by 4 bases and J by 0 bases, with 4 bases between. The CDR3 is 13 amino acids. The germline V gene encodes CDR1 MNHNS and CDR2 SASEGT. The CDR3 DNA follows: TGTGCCAGCAGTGGTAATAGCAATCAGCCCCAGCATTTT. This translates into CASSGNSNQPQHF.

The J gene is TRBJ1-3, the V gene TRBV6-6, with 11 bases aligning to TRBD1. The CDR3 has 15 residues. Unmatched junction bases numbered 5, after V lost 8 bases and J lost 2 bases. Germline assignment: CDR1 MNHNY and CDR2 SVGAGI (reference sequence). CDR3 in DNA: TGTGCCAGCGTAAGGACAGGGGGCCCTGGAAACACCATATATTTT. Translating it yields CASVRTGGPGNTIYF.

J is TRBJ1-1 and V is TRBV6-5; maybe TRBD1 (6 bases). This CDR3 has 14 amino acids. Per germline, CDR1 MNHEY and CDR2 SVGAGI. Between the trimmed V and J ends, which lost 7 bases and 5 bases, there was a span of 17 bases. CDR3 amino acids: CASIRGGSTTEAFF. The CDR3 bases are TGTGCCAGCATCCGCGGGGGCAGTACGACTGAAGCTTTCTTT.